The 9 T cell receptor beta chains presented below share a single source sample, sequenced in a study of immune heterogeneity within non-small cell lung tumors. The starting template was genomic DNA from bulk tumor, approximately 620 ng per sample. Surgical sampling yielded several biopsies per primary tumor (spaced far apart). Untreated, newly diagnosed non-small cell lung cancer patients underwent curative surgery. Multiplex PCR relied on 32 V and 13 J primers to amplify TCR beta CDR3. TCRdb called the multiplex PCR reads again in MiXCR, with one record for every CDR3 protein. The sample has 10,000 to 13,000 distinct CDR3 sequences, roughly 30% seen once. The material sequenced was lung tumor tissue. The source is a woman aged 45-59 years with non-small cell lung cancer.

This clonotype was seen more than once but under ten times. The CDR3 region has the DNA TGTGCCAGCAGCCCCGGACAGGGGGCGATCCTGTACGAGCAGTACTTC. It specifies CASSPGQGAILYEQYF. The chain employs TRBV5-4 and TRBJ2-7; 11 bases align to TRBD1. Germline values: CDR1 SGHNT, CDR2 YYREEE (reference sequence). This CDR3 is built from 16 residues. Trimming cost V 4 bases and J 4 bases; bases outside gene matches: 10.

This clonotype turned up a few times. The V call is TRBV7-6, the J call TRBJ2-1; no definite D call. V was trimmed by 5 bases and J by 8 bases, leaving 19 bases between them. CDR1 is SGHVS, CDR2 FNYEAQ, per germline. The CDR3 contains 15 residues. The CDR3 nucleotides read TGTGCCAGCAGCGTACTATCGGCAGCTCAAGATGAGCAGTTCTTC. Its translation is CASSVLSAAQDEQFF.

The chain links TRBV10-2 to TRBJ1-2; D gene ambiguous. V was clipped by 6 bases and J by 2 bases, with 10 bases between them. The CDR3 consists of 13 residues. CDR1 is WSHSY and CDR2 is SAAADI in the germline V gene. CDR3 bases: TGCGCCAGCAGGCGAGACTTGAACTATGGCTACACCTTC. It is translated as CASRRDLNYGYTF.

In regard to this clonotype: A read error may explain this, as a much larger clone is one base away. The conserved closing phenylalanine or tryptophan is absent in this CDR3, likely reflecting a read error. V is TRBV6-4 and J is TRBJ1-2; D perhaps matches TRBD1 (6 bases). Germline CDR1 is MRHNA and CDR2 is SNTAGT. Deletions cut 6 bases from V and 8 bases from J, with 19 bases between. This CDR3 has 14 amino acids. The CDR3 loop reads CASRPQGGRGGYTS. CDR3 in DNA: TGTGCCAGCAGACCACAGGGTGGTCGAGGAGGCTACACCTCC.

This clonotype was counted a few times. Compared with germline, one end of the junction differs, possibly owing to a read error. CDR3 DNA: TGTGCCAGCAGACAAGTATTGGGCGGCCAAGAGACCCAGTACTTC. This encodes CASRQVLGGQETQYF. The chain joins TRBV3-1 to TRBJ2-5; D remains ambiguous. Looked up from germline, CDR1 is LGHDT and CDR2 is YNNKEL (reference sequence). The CDR3 loop spans 15 amino acids.

In this sample, this clonotype turned up many times. The chain has TRBV6-2 or TRBV6-3 and TRBJ2-3; 8 positions match TRBD1. The CDR3 contains 14 residues. Germline V lookup: CDR1 MNHEY, CDR2 SVGEGT. V was pared by 5 bases and J by 5 bases, with 6 bases of the junction left unmatched. CDR3 DNA: TGTGCCAGCAGTAAGGACAGGGTGATAGATACGCAGTATTTT. It yields the protein CASSKDRVIDTQYF.

In this sample, this clonotype is medium-sized. This chain uses TRBV11-3 with TRBJ1-1, with D tentatively TRBD1 (5 bases). This CDR3 comprises 16 residues. Germline V gene sequence: CDR1 SGHNT, CDR2 YENEEA. Trimming took off 2 bases at V and 3 bases at J, with 16 bases between the two ends. CDR3 loop: CASSLRMGGSDTEAFF. CDR3 nucleotides: TGTGCCAGCAGCTTAAGGATGGGGGGATCGGACACTGAAGCTTTCTTT. Using reference TRBV11-3 and TRBJ1-1 for the parts outside the CDR3, the full variable domain is EAGVVQSPRYKIIEKKQPVAFWCNPISGHNTLYWYLQNLGQGPELLIRYENEEAVDDSQLPKDRFSAERLKGVDSTLKIQPAELGDSAVYLCASSLRMGGSDTEAFFGQGTRLTVV.

On this clonotype: A junction end diverges from the germline sequence, so it may reflect a read error. The gene calls are TRBV5-4 and TRBJ2-3; tentatively, D is TRBD1 (5 bases). CDR3 length: 17 residues. Germline-derived CDR1 and CDR2 are SGHNT and YYREEE (reference sequence). The CDR3 bases are TGTGCCAGCAACTTGGATAGGGGCAGTTTGAGGACAGATACGCAGTATTTT. Amino acids: CASNLDRGSLRTDTQYF.

The chain couples TRBV3-1 to TRBJ1-5; D call uncertain. The CDR3 runs 13 residues. Germline values: CDR1 LGHDT, CDR2 YNNKEL (reference sequence). V lost 5 bases and J 4 bases, leaving 9 bases between the germline ends. CDR3 region: CASSNQWNQPQHF. CDR3 nucleotide sequence: TGTGCCAGCAGCAATCAGTGGAATCAGCCCCAGCATTTT.